These 28 T cell receptor beta chains share one sample of origin, sequenced in a study of cytomegalovirus exposure and HLA in healthy donors. The study ran its PCR with 60 Vbeta and 13 Jbeta primers. Libraries were prepared by immunoSEQ multiplex PCR; TCRdb keeps only in-frame clonotypes and omits some of them. The table shows about 210,000 clones, with 82% occurring only once. Sequences were obtained from PBMCs. The receptors were gathered from a man in his forties in good health and CMV-seropositive.

The V and J genes are TRBV18 and TRBJ1-1; D may be TRBD1 (5 bases). The ends were cut back, 3 bases at V and 7 bases at J, with 15 bases in the middle. The CDR3 has 14 residues. Per the germline V gene, CDR1 is KGHSH and CDR2 is LQKENI. CDR3: CASSPETGPSEAFF. Written as DNA, the CDR3 is TGTGCCAGCTCACCGGAAACAGGTCCTAGTGAAGCTTTCTTT.

The genes are TRBV18 and TRBJ2-7, with 10 bases matching TRBD2. The CDR3 runs 15 residues. CDR1 is KGHSH and CDR2 is LQKENI in the germline V gene. Trimming cost V 6 bases and J 4 bases; bases outside gene matches: 9. Written as DNA, the CDR3 is TGTGCCAGCTCTCCCCCTAGCGGGAGTGTATACGAGCAGTACTTC. This translates into CASSPPSGSVYEQYF.

The genes are TRBV28 and TRBJ2-1; 8 bases are shared with TRBD2. This CDR3 has 12 amino acids. Germline V lookup: CDR1 MDHEN, CDR2 SYDVKM. The V and J ends lost 6 bases and 10 bases, in that order; junction bases with no gene match: 5. The CDR3 DNA sequence: TGTGCCAGCAGCGGGAGGGTTCTCGAGCAGTTCTTC. Encoded protein: CASSGRVLEQFF.

The CDR3 loop reads CASSPRQGRNEQYF. In DNA, the CDR3 is TGCGCCAGCAGCCCACGACAGGGGCGGAACGAGCAGTACTTC. The chain links TRBV5-1 to TRBJ2-7, with 8 bases fitting TRBD1. The germline CDR1 and CDR2 sequences are SGHRS and YFSETQ. The CDR3 has 14 amino acids. V lost 4 bases and J lost 5; bases outside the gene matches: 8.

The J gene is TRBJ1-2, the V gene TRBV6-1; tentative D call: TRBD1 (6 bases). The V gene's germline CDR1 is MNHNS and CDR2 SASEGT. V shed 4 bases and J shed 2 bases, with 8 bases lying between them. This CDR3 is 13 amino acids long. Here the CDR3 DNA reads TGTGCCAGCAGTGTGGACAGAAACTATGGCTACACCTTC. Its protein is CASSVDRNYGYTF.

The chain combines TRBV7-9 with TRBJ2-3; TRBD2 is a possible D gene (6 bases). Germline V lookup: CDR1 SEHNR, CDR2 FQNEAQ (reference sequence). The CDR3 consists of 19 residues. V lost 3 bases and J 2 bases, leaving 24 bases between the germline ends. DNA of the CDR3: TGTGCCAGCAGCTTCCTCACCTCTTGGCGGAGGGCTGCCACAGATACGCAGTATTTT. Protein: CASSFLTSWRRAATDTQYF.

The chain employs TRBV4-1 and TRBJ1-5; the D is unclear. CDR1 is MGHRA and CDR2 is YSYEKL in the germline V gene. Between the trimmed V and J ends, which lost 1 base and 1 base, there was a span of 14 bases. The CDR3 spans 17 residues. This CDR3 is CASSQGSAAVSNQPQHF. The DNA of the CDR3 is TGCGCCAGCAGCCAAGGTTCGGCCGCGGTAAGCAATCAGCCCCAGCATTTT.

Points on this clone: The same CDR3 can be traced to other DNA sequences in this sample. The chain uses TRBV27 and TRBJ1-5; D is possibly TRBD1 (5 bases). The CDR3 loop spans 14 amino acids. Trimming pared 6 bases from V and 0 bases from J, leaving 9 bases between. Per germline, CDR1 MNHEY and CDR2 SMNVEV (reference sequence). The CDR3 region is CASRGGYSNQPQHF. The CDR3 DNA sequence: TGTGCCAGCAGGGGGGGATATAGCAATCAGCCCCAGCATTTT.

This rearrangement joins TRBV10-1 to TRBJ2-1, with D perhaps matching TRBD2 (5 bases). Germline CDR1 WNHNN, CDR2 SYGVQD (reference sequence). Trimming cost V 5 bases and J 7 bases, with 6 bases left between them. The CDR3 extends over 11 amino acids. The chain's CDR3 is CASSPGNEQFF. CDR3 DNA: TGCGCCAGCAGTCCGGGGAATGAGCAGTTCTTC.

This sequence joins TRBV4-2 and TRBJ2-7; D is ambiguous. The CDR3 extends over 13 amino acids. V shed 0 bases and J shed 5 bases, with 8 bases lying between them. Germline values: CDR1 LGHNA, CDR2 YNFKEQ. The CDR3 nucleotides are TGTGCCAGCAGCCAAGAGCCGGTGGACGAGCAGTACTTC. Amino acids: CASSQEPVDEQYF.

The chain recombines TRBV15 with TRBJ2-2; TRBD2 aligns across 10 bases. The germline V gene has CDR1 LNHNV and CDR2 YYDKDF (reference sequence). CDR3 length: 16 residues. V was clipped by 5 bases and J by 5 bases; unmatched bases: 8. CDR3 sequence reads: CATSARTSGSTGELFF. In DNA form, the CDR3 reads TGTGCCACCAGCGCCCGGACTAGCGGTTCTACCGGGGAGCTGTTTTTT.

The chain is built from TRBV5-4 and TRBJ2-7, with 7 bases aligning to TRBD1. Trimming cost V 1 base and J 4 bases; bases outside gene matches: 5. The CDR3 covers 14 residues. Germline V gene data show CDR1 as SGHNT and CDR2 as YYREEE (reference sequence). The CDR3 loop reads CASSLRGQRYEQYF. For the CDR3, the DNA is TGTGCCAGCAGCTTGAGGGGACAGCGATACGAGCAGTACTTC.

The chain joins TRBV5-4 to TRBJ2-1; 7 positions agree with TRBD2. This CDR3 is 15 amino acids long. The V gene's germline CDR1 is SGHNT and CDR2 YYREEE (reference sequence). Germline trimming cut 0 bases from V and 5 bases from J; bases unmatched to any gene: 5. CDR3 amino acids: CASSLVSSGNNEQFF. DNA of the CDR3: TGTGCCAGCAGCTTGGTGTCTAGCGGCAACAATGAGCAGTTCTTC.

The chain links TRBV2 to TRBJ1-1; 7 bases align to TRBD1. J lost 2 bases, V lost 8 bases, and 11 bases had no gene match. Per the germline V gene, CDR1 is SNHLY and CDR2 is FYNNEI. This CDR3 has 15 residues. This CDR3 is CASRGGQAGNTEAFF. The CDR3 DNA reads TGTGCCAGCCGGGGAGGACAGGCGGGAAACACTGAAGCTTTCTTT.

This sequence joins TRBV5-6 and TRBJ1-5; perhaps TRBD1 as D (6 bases). V was cut by 1 base and J by 6 bases, with 14 bases left in between. Germline loops: CDR1 SGHDT, CDR2 YYEEEE. This CDR3 contains 15 residues. The CDR3 reads CASSLRGARGQPQHF. CDR3 bases: TGTGCCAGCAGCTTGCGGGGGGCAAGGGGTCAGCCCCAGCATTTT.

In its sample, this clone was seen once. This chain uses TRBV29-1 with TRBJ1-4; TRBD1 is a possible D gene (5 bases). Germline CDR1 is SQVTM and CDR2 is ANQGSEA. This CDR3 region has 13 residues. Trimming removed 4 bases from V and 3 bases from J, with 9 bases in between. The DNA of the CDR3 is TGCAGCGTTGGGGGCAGCCCTAATGAAAAACTGTTTTTT. The encoded protein is CSVGGSPNEKLFF.

V gene TRBV6-1 combines with J gene TRBJ2-7, with TRBD1 identical over 9 bases. Germline CDR1 MNHNS, CDR2 SASEGT. Trimming cost V 0 bases and J 5 bases; bases outside gene matches: 23. This CDR3 comprises 21 residues. The CDR3 loop reads CASSEAPFLGNKQGARDEQYV. The DNA for the CDR3 is TGTGCCAGCAGTGAAGCCCCCTTTTTGGGCAATAAACAGGGGGCTAGGGACGAGCAGTACGTC.

The genes are TRBV5-4 and TRBJ2-3; 10 positions agree with TRBD2. The CDR3 length is 15 residues. With V trimmed by 3 bases and J by 5 bases, 6 bases remained unmatched. Germline-derived CDR1 and CDR2 are SGHNT and YYREEE (reference sequence). This CDR3 reads CASSWASGREDTQYF. The CDR3 DNA reads as TGTGCCAGCAGCTGGGCTAGCGGGAGAGAAGATACGCAGTATTTT.

This rearrangement joins TRBV6-6 to TRBJ1-2, with D maybe TRBD1 (5 bases). V shed 2 bases and J shed 8 bases, with 12 bases lying between them. Per germline, CDR1 MNHNY and CDR2 SVGAGI (reference sequence). The CDR3 contains 13 residues. The CDR3 loop reads CASSYDGGRGYTF. CDR3 bases: TGTGCCAGCAGTTACGACGGGGGAAGGGGCTACACCTTC.

The chain recombines TRBV5-1 with TRBJ2-1; 9 bases agree with TRBD2. In germline, CDR1 is SGHRS, CDR2 YFSETQ. The CDR3 extends over 15 amino acids. The J segment lost 9 bases and the V segment lost 4 bases, leaving 11 bases of the junction unmatched. CDR3 region: CASSGIIAGVGEQFF. In DNA, the CDR3 is TGCGCCAGCAGCGGTATAATAGCGGGAGTGGGTGAGCAGTTCTTC.

The genes are TRBV30 and TRBJ2-1, with TRBD1 identical over 7 bases. The CDR3 is 14 residues long. Germline lookup yields CDR1 GTSNPN and CDR2 SVGIG (reference sequence). The V gene end was trimmed by 5 bases and the J gene end by 0 bases; junction bases not matched to a gene: 4. CDR3 sequence reads: CAWQQGSSYNEQFF. In DNA, the CDR3 is TGTGCCTGGCAACAGGGGAGCTCCTACAATGAGCAGTTCTTC.

The V gene is TRBV6-1, the J gene TRBJ1-5, with TRBD1 matching 10 bases. Germline V gives CDR1 MNHNS, CDR2 SASEGT. CDR3 length: 14 amino acids. Trimming cost V 6 bases and J 5 bases; bases outside gene matches: 4. CDR3 loop: CASRHGQGDQPQHF. CDR3 nucleotides: TGTGCCAGCAGACATGGACAGGGGGATCAGCCCCAGCATTTT.

This clone was detected once. This chain uses TRBV6-6 with TRBJ2-1, with 9 bases matching TRBD2. This CDR3 contains 15 residues. Germline lookup yields CDR1 MNHNY and CDR2 SVGAGI (reference sequence). V dropped 2 bases and J dropped 7; count of bases not matched to a gene: 6. The CDR3 region is CASSYPGTSFNEQFF. CDR3 nucleotide sequence: TGTGCCAGCAGTTACCCCGGGACTAGCTTTAATGAGCAGTTCTTC.

This clone was seen only a few times. The rearrangement joins TRBV6-6 to TRBJ1-2, with a tentative D call TRBD1 (6 bases). This CDR3 has 15 amino acids. Germline V CDR1 and CDR2: MNHNY, SVGAGI (reference sequence). Trimming shortened V by 0 bases and J by 5 bases, and 13 bases separated the two germline ends. The CDR3 nucleotides are TGTGCCAGCAGTTACTCGGTCAGGGGCACGTATGGCTACACCTTC. Encoded protein: CASSYSVRGTYGYTF.

The rearrangement joins TRBV25-1 to TRBJ1-2; 11 bases line up with TRBD1. Germline V gene data show CDR1 as MGHDK and CDR2 as SYGVNS. With 4 bases clipped from V and 5 bases from J, the junction kept 6 bases outside the gene matches. CDR3 length equals 15 residues. CDR3 amino acids: CASSVQGQGVYGYTF. CDR3 nucleotide sequence: TGTGCCAGCAGTGTCCAGGGACAGGGGGTTTATGGCTACACCTTC.

This sequence joins TRBV7-8 and TRBJ1-3; 8 bases map to TRBD1. Trimming took 5 bases from V and 0 from J; bases not matched to a gene: 9. CDR1 and CDR2 from the germline V gene are SGHVS and FQNEAQ. The CDR3 is 17 amino acids. CDR3 sequence: CASSPRDRMLSGNTIYF. The CDR3 DNA reads as TGTGCCAGCAGCCCAAGGGACAGGATGCTCTCTGGAAACACCATATATTTT.

The rearrangement uses TRBV19 and TRBJ2-3; TRBD1 matches at 12 bases. The CDR3 spans 14 residues. Trimming at V came to 8 bases and at J to 6 bases, leaving 6 bases not matched to a gene. Germline V gene lookup returns CDR1 LNHDA and CDR2 SQIVND (reference sequence). CDR3: CASSGTGGPDTQYF. The CDR3 region has the DNA TGTGCCAGTTCCGGGACAGGGGGCCCTGATACGCAGTATTTT.

The V call is TRBV23-1, the J call TRBJ2-4; 10 bases agree with TRBD1. TRBV23-1 is assigned to the ORF class and has an uncertain function. CDR3 length equals 18 residues. V lost 8 bases to trimming and J lost 1 base; unmatched junction nucleotides: 14. The CDR3 DNA reads TGCGCCAGCTTCAAAGACAGGGGGCGAAGAGTCGCCAAAAACATTCAGTACTTC. Translated: CASFKDRGRRVAKNIQYF.